This T cell receptor beta chain was observed in a study of blood T cell repertoires in COVID-19. Study summary: Both acute and convalescent COVID-19 samples were obtained from the United States, Italy and Spain.

Per germline, CDR1 SGHAT and CDR2 FQNNGV. The CDR3 length is 14 residues. The V and J ends lost 1 base and 4 bases respectively, with 8 bases between them. TCRdb keeps only in-frame clones here, not all; method: immunoSEQ multiplex PCR. The sample lists 110,000 or so clones; around 83% were seen once. In this sample, this clone turned up once. Sequencing was carried out using peripheral blood. The chain has TRBV11-2 and TRBJ2-1; D gene ambiguous. This receptor was obtained from a man aged 35-49 years with acute or convalescent COVID-19. The CDR3 nucleotides are TGTGCCAGCAGCTTAGTCTCAGGATACAATGAGCAGTTCTTC. Amino acids: CASSLVSGYNEQFF.